This TCR beta chain is drawn from a study of blood T cell repertoires in COVID-19. The repertoire was sequenced with immunoSEQ multiplex PCR; TCRdb's copy has only in-frame clones and lacks some. The sample lists hundreds of thousands of clones; 80% to 90% were seen once. This clone has a single count. CDR3 length: 14 amino acids. Germline V CDR1 and CDR2: MDHEN, SYDVKM. V was clipped by 6 bases and J by 3 bases; unmatched bases: 7. Ages ranged from about 18 to 89 years, with residence in some 25 US areas. The specimen sequenced was PBMCs or T cells enriched from blood (not recorded which). The TCR originated in a woman under 30 who had recovered from COVID-19. The chain recombines TRBV28 with TRBJ1-1; 7 bases align to TRBD1. The CDR3 is CASSLTGVDTEAFF. The CDR3 coding sequence is TGTGCCAGCAGCTTAACAGGGGTCGACACTGAAGCTTTCTTT.